This T cell receptor beta chain is from a study of metastatic and nonmetastatic thyroid tumors. Study details: Peripheral blood and tumor or nodule samples from malignant and benign thyroid patients were compared. General study results and limits: Reportedly, malignant thyroid tumors had significantly higher TCR beta diversity than benign nodules, in blood and tumor.

V lost 1 base, J lost 1 base, and 8 bases stayed unmatched. This CDR3 spans 18 amino acids. Germline V CDR1 and CDR2: MNHEY, SVGAGI. In its sample, this clone was seen many times. The antigen is undetermined. Thyroid surgery was preceded by no treatment in any patient. Per the authors' pipeline: Differences in CDR3 between clinicopathological groups were drawn on to build a classifier intended to discriminate distant-metastatic papillary thyroid cancer patients. TCRdb re-processed the PCR reads through MiXCR. TCRdb's processing, not the authors', yielded these V and J calls. The repertoire holds around 23,000 clones, with more than 25% as singletons.

The chain has TRBV6-5 and TRBJ1-2; 11 bases line up with TRBD1. The receptor was isolated from a male donor with papillary thyroid cancer or a benign thyroid nodule (not recorded which). Some clones in this sample may be carry-over from other donors' samples. The specimen sequenced was blood. The CDR3 nucleotides read TGTGCCAGCAGTTACTACCTGTGGGGACAGGGGGTTAACTATGGCTACACCTTC. It translates to CASSYYLWGQGVNYGYTF.